This T cell receptor (beta chain) came from a study of neurological immune-mediated disorders. In this sample, this clonotype turned up a few times. Its antigen remains unidentified. Study-wide findings and caveats: The greatest degree of TCR clonal expansion was observed in HTLV-1-associated myelopathy, with the lowest in multiple sclerosis, below that of healthy controls. When grouped phylogenetically, the repertoires of 18 of the 34 multiple sclerosis patients fell together in one related-CDR3 cluster, which is a possible signature.

TCRdb fed the 5' RACE reads into MiXCR, producing one record per CDR3 protein. This repertoire shows about 62,000 distinct CDR3 sequences, 4% to 6% found once; its top ten account for less than 4%. Trimming took 6 bases from V and 5 from J; bases not matched to a gene: 8. CDR1 and CDR2 from the germline V gene are MNHEY and SVGAGI. The CDR3 has 16 amino acids. Sample: PBMCs. This chain joins TRBV6-5 and TRBJ2-5; TRBD2 aligns across 14 bases. The clonotype originates from a woman in her fifties or sixties with multiple sclerosis. Here the CDR3 reads CASSPGRLAGGETQYF. The CDR3 DNA is TGTGCCAGCAGCCCAGGGCGACTAGCGGGGGGGGAGACCCAGTACTTC.